These 16 T cell receptor beta chains originate from one sample sequenced in a study of shared clonotypes between healthy human individuals. TCRdb's table, derived via immunoSEQ multiplex PCR, lists solely in-frame clones and lacks some. The sample contains around 330,000 clones, 74% of which appear only once. The sample comprised memory CD4+ T cells sorted from blood. As for subset: CD45RA-negative fraction. The receptors shown here come from a young man in good health.

The chain employs TRBV5-4 and TRBJ2-7, with 7 bases that match TRBD2. J was trimmed by 4 bases and V by 0 bases; bases with no gene match: 4. CDR1 is SGHNT and CDR2 is YYREEE in the germline V gene (reference sequence). The CDR3 has 14 residues. This CDR3 is CASSLVGAGYEQYF. The CDR3 DNA is TGTGCCAGCAGCTTGGTGGGAGCGGGGTACGAGCAGTACTTC.

This clone is a singleton in its sample. This sequence joins TRBV5-6 and TRBJ2-7; 7 nucleotides align to TRBD1. Trimming took 4 bases from V and 2 from J; bases not matched to a gene: 9. Germline CDR1 and CDR2: SGHDT and YYEEEE. The CDR3 consists of 15 residues. CDR3 nucleotides: TGTGCCAGCAGCCGGTTGGCAGGGGGTACCTACGAGCAGTACTTC. Protein sequence: CASSRLAGGTYEQYF.

A note on this clone: A junction boundary mismatches the germline segment, possibly from a read error. The CDR3 loop reads CSARAVYEQYF. The CDR3 DNA sequence: TGCAGTGCGAGAGCTGTCTACGAGCAGTACTTC. V and J are TRBV20-1 and TRBJ2-7, with D unclear. The CDR3 is 11 amino acids. Germline V gives CDR1 DFQATT, CDR2 SNEGSKA (reference sequence).

This clone was picked up one time. This sequence joins TRBV5-6 and TRBJ2-7, with TRBD1 matching 8 bases. Germline values: CDR1 SGHDT, CDR2 YYEEEE. The CDR3 contains 15 residues. Unmatched junction bases numbered 10, after V lost 4 bases and J lost 4 bases. CDR3 amino acids: CASSPTGQGYYEQYF. Written as DNA, the CDR3 is TGTGCCAGCAGCCCTACAGGACAGGGTTATTACGAGCAGTACTTC.

This clone was seen more than once but under ten times. The gene calls are TRBV2 and TRBJ1-1; D remains unclear. The CDR3 totals 13 residues. Germline lookup yields CDR1 SNHLY and CDR2 FYNNEI. V lost 7 bases and J 0 bases, leaving 9 bases between the germline ends. The CDR3 coding sequence is TGTGCCAGCAAGTTGGACCTGAACACTGAAGCTTTCTTT. Translating it yields CASKLDLNTEAFF.

The sample holds a few counts of this clone. The rearrangement links TRBV5-1 to TRBJ1-2; a weak D match, TRBD1 (6 bases). Germline lookup yields CDR1 SGHRS and CDR2 YFSETQ. V was pared by 4 bases and J by 4 bases, with 26 bases between. This CDR3 region has 18 residues. The CDR3 nucleotides are TGCGCCAGCAGCCCGACAGGACCCTATGACAGTAGAAGCTATGGCTACACCTTC. Translation gives CASSPTGPYDSRSYGYTF.

This clone was seen a few times. The chain carries TRBV5-5 and TRBJ2-1; 12 positions agree with TRBD2. Germline loops: CDR1 SGHKS, CDR2 YYEKEE (reference sequence). Unmatched junction bases numbered 11, after V lost 6 bases and J lost 4 bases. The CDR3 runs to 17 residues. This CDR3 reads CASTPRRTSGTYNEQFF. CDR3 sequence (DNA): TGTGCCAGCACACCAAGGCGGACTAGCGGGACTTACAATGAGCAGTTCTTC. Drawing the rest from reference TRBV5-5 and TRBJ2-1, the complete variable domain is DAGVTQSPTHLIKTRGQQVTLRCSPISGHKSVSWYQQVLGQGPQFIFQYYEKEERGRGNFPDRFSARQFPNYSSELNVNALLLGDSALYLCASTPRRTSGTYNEQFFGPGTRLTVL.

This clone was seen a single time. This chain links TRBV5-1 with TRBJ2-7; 8 bases agree with TRBD1. Germline lookup yields CDR1 SGHRS and CDR2 YFSETQ. The CDR3 is 14 residues long. The ends lost 1 base at V and 5 bases at J; junction bases unmatched: 5. This CDR3 is CASSLTGQDNEQYF. DNA of the CDR3: TGCGCCAGCAGCTTGACGGGACAGGACAACGAGCAGTACTTC.

The V and J genes are TRBV6-1 and TRBJ2-7; D possibly corresponds to TRBD1 (6 bases). The length of the CDR3 is 13 residues. V dropped 10 bases and J dropped 3 bases, with 16 bases sitting between them. The germline gives CDR1 MNHNS, CDR2 SASEGT. The CDR3: CAIPGQGIYEQYF. CDR3 nucleotides: TGTGCCATCCCTGGGCAGGGGATCTACGAGCAGTACTTC.

The V gene is TRBV5-1, the J gene TRBJ1-2, with D possibly being TRBD1 (5 bases). With 6 bases removed from V and 0 bases from J, the gap between germline ends came to 15 bases. CDR3 length equals 15 residues. From germline, CDR1 is SGHRS and CDR2 YFSETQ. CDR3 bases: TGCGCCAGCACCACGGGGGAGCGGTCTAACTATGGCTACACCTTC. As protein: CASTTGERSNYGYTF.

In this sample, this clone turned up many times. This chain links TRBV7-8 with TRBJ2-7; 9 nucleotides match TRBD1. CDR3 length: 17 residues. With V trimmed by 2 bases and J by 1 base, 9 bases remained unmatched. The germline V gene has CDR1 SGHVS and CDR2 FQNEAQ. Here the CDR3 reads CASSLRIRDRASYEQYF. The CDR3 nucleotides read TGTGCCAGCAGCTTACGCATCCGGGACAGGGCGTCCTACGAGCAGTACTTC.

Note on this clone: Given a far larger clone just one base away, this is likely a sequencing read error. The chain links TRBV9 to TRBJ2-6; D is unclear. Deletions cut 5 bases from V and 0 bases from J, with 3 bases between. The CDR3 totals 13 residues. Germline loops: CDR1 SGDLS, CDR2 YYNGEE. CDR3 coding DNA: TGTGCCAGCAGTCCCTCTGGGGCCAACGTCCTGACTTTC. It codes for CASSPSGANVLTF.

J is TRBJ2-1 and V is TRBV10-3, with 10 bases lining up with TRBD2. The V gene's germline CDR1 is ENHRY and CDR2 SYGVKD. CDR3 size: 15 residues. With 5 bases clipped from V and 9 bases from J, the junction kept 10 bases outside the gene matches. The CDR3 spells CAISLAGVEFGEQFF. The CDR3 region has the DNA TGTGCCATCAGTCTAGCGGGAGTAGAGTTCGGTGAGCAGTTCTTC.

This clone has at least ten counts. The chain employs TRBV7-9 and TRBJ2-1, with TRBD2 matching 7 bases. Germline CDR1 and CDR2: SEHNR and FQNEAQ (reference sequence). J gave up 9 bases and V 0 bases, and 5 bases lay outside the gene matches. The CDR3 runs 14 residues. The CDR3 region is CASSLASLAAEQFF. The CDR3 coding sequence is TGTGCCAGCAGCTTAGCCTCCCTAGCGGCTGAGCAGTTCTTC.

This chain connects TRBV13 to TRBJ2-7; D possibly corresponds to TRBD2 (6 bases). Germline loops: CDR1 PRHDT, CDR2 FYEKMQ (reference sequence). This CDR3 spans 14 amino acids. Trimming removed 4 bases from V and 3 bases from J, with 13 bases in between. The CDR3 nucleotides read TGTGCCAGCAGCTCCACTAGCATGCTCTACGAGCAGTACTTC. Residues: CASSSTSMLYEQYF.

V usage is TRBV15 and J usage is TRBJ2-5; 10 bases align to TRBD1. The V gene's germline CDR1 is LNHNV and CDR2 YYDKDF (reference sequence). The CDR3 contains 14 residues. V was clipped by 3 bases and J by 5 bases; unmatched bases: 3. The CDR3 loop is CATSSGTGEETQYF. The CDR3 region has the DNA TGTGCCACCAGCAGCGGGACAGGGGAGGAGACCCAGTACTTC.